This T cell receptor (beta chain) was captured by sequencing in a study of CD4 T cells in relation to SARS-CoV-2 and coronaviruses. Before the COVID-19 pandemic, during about 2010-2018, CD4+ T cells were taken from unexposed donors. After around nine days of culture, CD4+ T cells were isolated. Cells permitting, SARS-CoV-2 S/N and four cold-coronavirus spikes were tested on unexposed-donor CD4+ T cells. On days 3 and 7, cultures got half fresh IL-2 medium. The ends lost 6 bases at V and 5 bases at J; junction bases unmatched: 12. The CDR3 sequence is 16 residues long. Germline CDR1 is LNHDA and CDR2 is SQIVND (reference sequence). A remark on this clone: Antigen specificity is unknown.

This table comes from immunoSEQ multiplex PCR, and its TCRdb copy is limited to in-frame clones, with some not included. The table shows some 21,000 clones, with approximately 82% occurring only once. The chain recombines TRBV19 with TRBJ2-5, with 10 bases aligning to TRBD1. Sample: CD4+ T cells from PBMCs, cultured in vitro. The TCR was taken from a human donor in good health. CDR3 in amino acids: CASSPSTTGGYETQYF. The CDR3 region has the DNA TGTGCCAGTAGCCCTTCTACGACAGGGGGCTATGAGACCCAGTACTTC.